This TCR beta chain derives from a study of radiotherapy plus CTLA-4 blockade in lung cancer. Libraries were prepared by immunoSEQ multiplex PCR; TCRdb keeps only in-frame clonotypes and omits some of them. The table shows around 55,000 clones, with approximately 82% occurring only once. Germline V gene data show CDR1 as WNHNN and CDR2 as SYGVQD (reference sequence). Trimming cost V 3 bases and J 3 bases; bases outside gene matches: 5. The CDR3 totals 15 residues. The J gene is TRBJ2-5, the V gene TRBV10-1; TRBD2 matches at 9 bases. The sample consisted of peripheral blood, taken from a patient treated with radiotherapy plus ipilimumab. The clonotype comes from a human donor with non-small cell lung cancer whose response to radiotherapy plus ipilimumab could not be evaluated. The CDR3 bases are TGCGCCAGCAGTGATATTAGCGGGGGTAAAGAGACCCAGTACTTC. Translated, it gives CASSDISGGKETQYF.